Given below is one TCR beta chain in context. The specificity of this receptor is unknown. This sequence may be a read error, since a much larger clone differs from it by one base. The data were taken from a study of spatial heterogeneity in lung cancer (dated by TCRdb to the late 2010s). About the study as a whole: Beta-chain transcripts were consistently detected in greater numbers than alpha-chain transcripts, which likely reflects a higher abundance of beta-chain transcripts. In the raw uncorrected reads, each unique combination of TCR and UMI appeared more than ten times on average. The study quantitatively compared TCR alpha and beta repertoires across multiple tumor regions, matched nontumor lung and blood in non-small cell lung cancer. Nonsynonymous mutation counts, determined by whole-exome sequencing of tumor tissue, were related to TCR repertoire features. At surgery, both alpha and beta chains were TCR-sequenced in 220 tumor regions, 64 matched nontumor lung samples and a few dozen PBMC samples. What the authors observed across the whole study: Ubiquitous expanded tumor TCRs were found in blood more often at tumor resection than at routine follow-up. Confirming at a functional level the hypothesis that regional TCRs recognize regional mutations was considered to require additional single-cell paired TCR alpha and beta sequencing.

Libraries were built with 5' RACE. This sample was sequenced with a NextSeq 500. The TCR library protocol attached a unique molecular identifier to each TCR cDNA molecule to allow correction of PCR and sequencing errors. As for the authors' bioinformatics: TCR identification, UMI-based error correction and CDR3 extraction were performed with Decombinator tools. TCRs above a frequency of 2 per 1,000, corresponding to the top 1% of the tumor frequency distribution, were defined as expanded. Renyi diversity was computed with the R vegan package after each repertoire had been subsampled 100 times to 5,000 TCRs. CDR3 similarity networks were built from amino acid triplet string-kernel similarity, connecting CDR3s with pairwise similarity above 0.82. The public reads were run again by TCRdb, first through fastp at Q25 and then through MiXCR, and only productive beta chains were kept. Every entry covers one CDR3 protein and lists the most common genes and DNA from its rows. The V and J calls and clone size come from TCRdb's table, not from the authors' own analysis. The sample profile shows approximately 40,000 distinct CDR3 sequences; approximately 15% of them were found once. The ten largest clonotypes hold around 56% of the sample.

The sample's time point, from its label and the paper: sample taken at primary tumor resection. For TCR sequencing, whole RNA was extracted from tumor and nontumor lung tissue, or from cryopreserved PBMC samples, and no cell sorting was done. Samples were obtained from 72 patients with early-stage, untreated non-small cell lung cancer from the lung TRACERx cohort. Only patients for whom sufficient RNA was available from at least two tumor regions were selected for TCR sequencing. The source material was PBMCs, sampled at surgery. The sequence derives from a male donor with early-stage non-small cell lung cancer.

The CDR3: CASGGISRTEAFF. The sequenced DNA is TGTGCCAGCGGGGGTATAAGTAGGACTGAAGCTTTCTTT. The chain links TRBV9 with TRBJ1-1; TRBD1 is a possible D gene, resting on 5 matching bases. Taken from the germline V gene, the CDR1 and CDR2 loops are SGDLS and YYNGEE. Between the V and J ends, shortened by 7 bases and 5 bases respectively, the junction contains 15 bases. Reading from cysteine to phenylalanine, the CDR3 counts 13 amino acids. Only the CDR3 portion is preserved as DNA: 39 bases, with reading frame beginning at the first base. Where the CDR3 stops, the reference TRBV9 and TRBJ1-1 genes take over; the full variable domain is DSGVTQTPKHLITATGQRVTLRCSPRSGDLSVYWYQQSLDQGLQFLIQYYNGEERAKGNILERFSAQQFPDLHSELNLSSLELGDSALYFCASGGISRTEAFFGQGTRLTVV.